This T cell receptor beta chain is from a study of post-analysis software for immune sequencing data. Study-wide context: Both relapsing-remitting and secondary progressive multiple sclerosis featured among the disease courses, as did progressive-relapsing multiple sclerosis.

The CDR3 length is 16 residues. Trimming stripped 1 base from V and 5 bases from J, with 15 bases between. Study conclusions and caveats: Patients had higher frequencies than controls of four to six TRBV segments, including TRBV5-6, TRBV5-1 and TRBV20-1. F-measure co-clustering was strong for batch-matched samples. People with multiple sclerosis had a significantly lower normalized Chao1 diversity than controls did.

Unique molecular identifiers had been added to the TCR beta cDNA libraries. From approximately 1 to 10 million T cells, a few hundred thousand cDNA molecules were obtained. TCRdb re-called the PCR reads with MiXCR, one entry per CDR3 protein. The sample shows approximately 630,000 distinct CDR3 sequences, approximately 60% of them seen only once. Worth noting for this clonotype: Its antigen is undetermined.

This chain links TRBV12-3 or TRBV12-4 with TRBJ1-5; maybe TRBD1 (5 bases). The material sequenced was blood. This TCR was sampled from a girl aged 2 to 10 with multiple sclerosis. The DNA for the CDR3 is TGTGCCAGCAGTTTAGTGGCCGGGGGGGTTTATCAGCCCCAGCATTTT. Translating it yields CASSLVAGGVYQPQHF.